The TCR beta chain described here comes from a study of CD8 T cells in ankylosing spondylitis. There are 21 residues in the CDR3. With 3 bases removed from V and 0 bases from J, the gap between germline ends came to 27 bases. Germline lookup yields CDR1 SQVTM and CDR2 ANQGSEA. Study-level findings and limits: Seemingly distinctive of ankylosing spondylitis blood was a TCR beta motif formed by eight highly homologous variants. Clones tied to disease were said to be significantly enriched in matched ankylosing spondylitis synovial fluid.

As to this clonotype: The antigen is not known.

In TCRdb, the 5' RACE reads were re-called with MiXCR into one record per CDR3 protein. Found here are roughly 670,000 distinct CDR3 sequences, 15% to 20% of them singletons; the top ten hold around 20%. The rearrangement links TRBV29-1 to TRBJ2-6; tentative D call: TRBD1 (6 bases). The clonotype originates from a male donor with ankylosing spondylitis. The sequencing sample was made of blood, either unsorted or a sorted T cell fraction (not recorded which). The CDR3 DNA follows: TGCAGCGTTGAGGTATGGAGCAGGGGAAAGTTATCGGGCTCTGGGGCCAACGTCCTGACTTTC. Protein product: CSVEVWSRGKLSGSGANVLTF.